The 22 T cell receptor beta chains given below trace back to one sample, sequenced in a study of OX40 agonist ivuxolimab in advanced cancers. Sequenced by immunoSEQ multiplex PCR; TCRdb stores in-frame clones only, minus some. The table records more than 80,000 clones, about 90% of them present only once. Sequences were derived from CD4+ or CD8+ T cells sorted from blood, sampled in a trial of the OX40 agonist ivuxolimab. The receptors derive from an adult with an advanced solid tumor such as melanoma, head and neck, liver or kidney cancer.

The chain couples TRBV6-1 to TRBJ2-7; weak D call: TRBD2 (5 bases). The V end lost 6 bases, the J end lost 3 bases, and 21 bases lay between the germline ends. Germline V lookup: CDR1 MNHNS, CDR2 SASEGT. The CDR3 consists of 16 residues. The CDR3: CASRETTKDLGYEQYF. The CDR3 coding sequence is TGTGCCAGCAGAGAAACCACCAAGGACTTAGGCTACGAGCAGTACTTC.

CDR3 sequence: CSVDRLAFDNEQFF. In DNA, the CDR3 is TGCAGCGTTGATAGACTAGCGTTTGACAATGAGCAGTTCTTC. V usage is TRBV29-1 and J usage is TRBJ2-1; 8 positions agree with TRBD2. Germline CDR1 is SQVTM and CDR2 is ANQGSEA. V shed 3 bases, J shed 5 bases, and the junction held 6 bases outside the gene matches. This CDR3 has 14 amino acids.

V and J are TRBV10-1 and TRBJ1-3; 9 bases match TRBD1. V gave up 0 bases and J gave up 1 base; unmatched junction bases: 1. The CDR3 is made up of 16 amino acids. The germline V gene encodes CDR1 WNHNN and CDR2 SYGVQD (reference sequence). The CDR3 protein is CASSESGTGSGNTIYF. The CDR3 DNA is TGCGCCAGCAGTGAGTCCGGGACAGGGTCTGGAAACACCATATATTTT.

On this clone: The sample has other DNA sequences that encode this CDR3 too. The gene calls are TRBV30 and TRBJ1-3; D gene unclear. Germline V CDR1 and CDR2: GTSNPN, SVGIG (reference sequence). V was pared by 2 bases and J by 1 base, with 0 bases between. The CDR3 runs 11 residues. The CDR3 DNA sequence: TGTGCCTGGAGTTCTGGAAACACCATATATTTT. It specifies CAWSSGNTIYF.

This chain links TRBV5-1 with TRBJ1-5, with D uncertain. The CDR3 runs to 15 residues. Trimming shortened V by 2 bases and J by 0 bases, and 9 bases separated the two germline ends. The germline gives CDR1 SGHRS, CDR2 YFSETQ. This CDR3 reads CASSFDGNSNQPQHF. For the CDR3, the DNA is TGCGCCAGCAGCTTTGACGGTAATAGCAATCAGCCCCAGCATTTT. Filled out from reference TRBV5-1 and TRBJ1-5, the complete variable domain reads KAGVTQTPRYLIKTRGQQVTLSCSPISGHRSVSWYQQTPGQGLQFLFEYFSETQRNKGNFPGRFSGRQFSNSRSEMNVSTLELGDSALYLCASSFDGNSNQPQHFGDGTRLSIL.

By share, this clone ranks as medium-sized. The V and J genes are TRBV11-2 and TRBJ1-5, with 7 bases identical to TRBD1. CDR3 size: 15 residues. The trim removed 4 bases at V and 7 bases at J, leaving 10 bases unmatched. Germline V gene sequence: CDR1 SGHAT, CDR2 FQNNGV. CDR3 nucleotide sequence: TGTGCCAGCAGCTCACTGACAGGGATCGGGCAGCCCCAGCATTTT. Protein: CASSSLTGIGQPQHF.

The chain combines TRBV13 with TRBJ1-4; a possible D gene is TRBD1 (5 bases). This CDR3 has 16 amino acids. The V gene's germline CDR1 is PRHDT and CDR2 FYEKMQ (reference sequence). V was clipped by 4 bases and J by 5 bases, with 17 bases between them. The chain's CDR3 is CASSYRRQILNEKLFF. CDR3 bases: TGTGCCAGCAGCTACAGAAGACAGATTTTAAATGAAAAACTGTTTTTT.

This clone was seen only once. This sequence joins TRBV6-5 and TRBJ1-1; D call uncertain. Trimming shortened V by 5 bases and J by 1 base, and 8 bases separated the two germline ends. The CDR3 is 13 residues long. Germline values: CDR1 MNHEY, CDR2 SVGAGI. CDR3 in amino acids: CASSHRGNTEAFF. The DNA of the CDR3 is TGTGCCAGCAGTCATCGGGGGAACACTGAAGCTTTCTTT.

This chain joins TRBV10-2 and TRBJ2-1, with TRBD2 matching 7 bases. In germline, CDR1 is WSHSY, CDR2 SAAADI. This CDR3 is built from 14 residues. J gave up 4 bases and V 6 bases, and 6 bases lay outside the gene matches. The CDR3, as DNA: TGCGCCAGCAGGCGGGAGAACCCGTACAATGAGCAGTTCTTC. Protein product: CASRRENPYNEQFF.

The chain uses TRBV19 and TRBJ1-5, with TRBD1 matching 10 bases. Trimming cost V 6 bases and J 0 bases; bases outside gene matches: 14. Germline V gene lookup returns CDR1 LNHDA and CDR2 SQIVND (reference sequence). The CDR3 covers 19 residues. The CDR3 spells CASSPILSGQGYSNQPQHF. The DNA of the CDR3 is TGTGCCAGTAGCCCCATATTGTCGGGACAGGGGTATAGCAATCAGCCCCAGCATTTT.

This clone was found a few times. The chain has TRBV19 and TRBJ1-5, with a tentative D call TRBD1 (6 bases). Deletions cut 5 bases from V and 3 bases from J, with 11 bases between. CDR3 length: 14 residues. Germline V gene data show CDR1 as LNHDA and CDR2 as SQIVND (reference sequence). The CDR3: CASSAGTINQPQHF. DNA for the CDR3: TGTGCCAGTAGTGCAGGGACAATCAATCAGCCCCAGCATTTT.

The rearrangement links TRBV5-1 to TRBJ2-3, with 10 positions matching TRBD1. V trimming: 6 bases; J trimming: 7 bases; junction bases outside the gene matches: 11. This CDR3 is built from 15 residues. CDR1 and CDR2 (germline): SGHRS, YFSETQ. CDR3 in DNA: TGCGCCAGCAACGACCCCGACAGGGGGCGGAATACGCAGTATTTT. Translating it yields CASNDPDRGRNTQYF.

This chain uses TRBV5-1 with TRBJ2-5, with no clear D. Deletions cut 3 bases from V and 5 bases from J, with 11 bases between. CDR3 size: 13 residues. Germline V CDR1 and CDR2: SGHRS, YFSETQ. The CDR3, as DNA: TGCGCCAGCAGCTCGACTGGAATCGAGACCCAGTACTTC. Translated: CASSSTGIETQYF. Full variable domain (missing parts from reference TRBV5-1 and TRBJ2-5): KAGVTQTPRYLIKTRGQQVTLSCSPISGHRSVSWYQQTPGQGLQFLFEYFSETQRNKGNFPGRFSGRQFSNSRSEMNVSTLELGDSALYLCASSSTGIETQYFGPGTRLLVL.

J is TRBJ1-1 and V is TRBV28; TRBD1 matches at 8 bases. V lost 0 bases to trimming and J lost 5 bases; unmatched junction nucleotides: 5. Germline loops: CDR1 MDHEN, CDR2 SYDVKM. The CDR3 spans 15 residues. CDR3 region: CASSLWGRGQTEAFF. The CDR3 DNA is TGTGCCAGCAGTTTATGGGGCAGGGGGCAAACTGAAGCTTTCTTT.

For the CDR3, the DNA is TGTGCCTGGAGTCGCGGGGGGGACTACGAGCAGTACTTC. It specifies CAWSRGGDYEQYF. This chain connects TRBV30 to TRBJ2-7; 9 positions match TRBD2. CDR1 and CDR2 (germline): GTSNPN, SVGIG (reference sequence). V lost 2 bases and J lost 3; bases outside the gene matches: 2. This CDR3 region has 13 residues.

The rearrangement joins TRBV19 to TRBJ2-1; D not resolved. Trimming removed 5 bases at V and 1 base at J, with 12 bases between. Germline lookup yields CDR1 LNHDA and CDR2 SQIVND (reference sequence). The CDR3 is 15 residues long. The CDR3 loop reads CASSPTTLSYNEQFF. In nucleotides, the CDR3 is TGTGCCAGTAGTCCAACTACCTTATCCTACAATGAGCAGTTCTTC. Variable domain in full (rest from reference TRBV19 and TRBJ2-1): DGGITQSPKYLFRKEGQNVTLSCEQNLNHDAMYWYRQDPGQGLRLIYYSQIVNDFQKGDIAEGYSVSREKKESFPLTVTSAQKNPTAFYLCASSPTTLSYNEQFFGPGTRLTVL.

The rearrangement links TRBV5-1 to TRBJ1-6; D is unresolved. Trimming removed 0 bases from V and 8 bases from J, with 9 bases in between. The germline gives CDR1 SGHRS, CDR2 YFSETQ. The CDR3 runs to 14 residues. Here the CDR3 DNA reads TGCGCCAGCAGCTTGGACAGCTACGATTCACCCCTCCACTTT. Protein: CASSLDSYDSPLHF.

The CDR3 DNA reads as TGCGCCAGCAGCGCGGGCTGGGACTATGGCTACACCTTC. It is translated as CASSAGWDYGYTF. This chain uses TRBV5-1 with TRBJ1-2; D is uncertain. The ends were cut back, 4 bases at V and 3 bases at J, with 10 bases in the middle. CDR1 and CDR2 from the germline V gene are SGHRS and YFSETQ. The CDR3 covers 13 residues. The full variable domain, in which reference TRBV5-1 and TRBJ1-2 provide the parts outside the CDR3, is KAGVTQTPRYLIKTRGQQVTLSCSPISGHRSVSWYQQTPGQGLQFLFEYFSETQRNKGNFPGRFSGRQFSNSRSEMNVSTLELGDSALYLCASSAGWDYGYTFGSGTRLTVV.

The V call is TRBV10-2, the J call TRBJ2-1; 10 bases line up with TRBD2. CDR1 is WSHSY and CDR2 is SAAADI in the germline V gene. V lost 1 base and J lost 2; bases outside the gene matches: 8. The CDR3 is made up of 18 amino acids. The CDR3 region is CASSEWASGSPTYNEQFF. The CDR3 bases are TGCGCCAGCAGTGAGTGGGCTAGCGGGAGCCCTACCTACAATGAGCAGTTCTTC.

V and J are TRBV2 and TRBJ1-1; 9 bases agree with TRBD1. CDR1 is SNHLY, CDR2 FYNNEI, per germline. Germline trimming cut 6 bases from V and 5 bases from J; bases unmatched to any gene: 4. The CDR3 has 13 amino acids. The CDR3 here is CASSLGTGTEAFF. The CDR3 region has the DNA TGTGCCAGCAGCCTTGGGACAGGGACTGAAGCTTTCTTT.

This chain joins TRBV15 and TRBJ2-5; the D gene is possibly TRBD1 (5 bases). CDR3 length: 17 residues. Deletions cut 1 base from V and 2 bases from J, with 17 bases between. CDR1 LNHNV and CDR2 YYDKDF come from the germline V gene (reference sequence). The CDR3 is CATSRALLRTRQETQYF. As DNA, the CDR3 is TGTGCCACCAGCAGAGCCCTTCTCCGGACAAGACAAGAGACCCAGTACTTC.

This chain joins TRBV29-1 and TRBJ2-1; no definite D call. V was pared by 6 bases and J by 0 bases, with 9 bases between. The CDR3 covers 13 residues. Germline CDR1 is SQVTM and CDR2 is ANQGSEA. CDR3 region: CSVALSSYNEQFF. The CDR3 DNA reads as TGCAGCGTCGCACTAAGCTCCTACAATGAGCAGTTCTTC.